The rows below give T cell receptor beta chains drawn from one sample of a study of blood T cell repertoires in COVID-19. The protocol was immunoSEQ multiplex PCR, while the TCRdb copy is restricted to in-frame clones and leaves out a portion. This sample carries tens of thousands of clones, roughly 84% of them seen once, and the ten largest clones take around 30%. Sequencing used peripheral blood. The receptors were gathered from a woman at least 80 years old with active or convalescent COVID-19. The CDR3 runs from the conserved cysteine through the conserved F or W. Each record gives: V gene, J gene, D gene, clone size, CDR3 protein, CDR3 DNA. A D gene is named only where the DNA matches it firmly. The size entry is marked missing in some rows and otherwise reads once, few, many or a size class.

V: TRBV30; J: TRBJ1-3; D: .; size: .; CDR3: CAWSVRGPDSGNTIYF; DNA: TGTGCCTGGAGTGTAAGGGGCCCCGACTCTGGAAACACCATATATTTT
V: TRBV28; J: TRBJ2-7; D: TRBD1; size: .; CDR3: CASTPSLGQAYEQYF; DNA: TGTGCCAGCACCCCTTCGCTAGGACAGGCCTACGAGCAGTACTTC
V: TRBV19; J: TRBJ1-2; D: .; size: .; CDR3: CASTSGSDGYTF; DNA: TGTGCCAGTACCTCGGGATCAGATGGCTACACCTTC
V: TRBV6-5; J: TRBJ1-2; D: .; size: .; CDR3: CASSRTAGRRGYTF; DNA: TGTGCCAGCAGTCGGACGGCAGGGCGCCGGGGCTACACCTTC
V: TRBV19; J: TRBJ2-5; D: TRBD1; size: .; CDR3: CASSIELRRLRDRVVGGGETQYF; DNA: TGTGCCAGTAGTATAGAACTTCGCCGGCTGAGGGACAGGGTCGTCGGAGGGGGTGAGACCCAGTACTTC
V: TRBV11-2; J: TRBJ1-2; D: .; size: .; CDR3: CASSLAGNGYTF; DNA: TGTGCCAGCAGCTTAGCGGGGAACGGCTACACCTTC
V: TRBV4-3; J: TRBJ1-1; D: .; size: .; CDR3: CASTTANQMNTEAFF; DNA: TGCGCCAGTACGACAGCGAACCAAATGAACACTGAAGCTTTCTTT
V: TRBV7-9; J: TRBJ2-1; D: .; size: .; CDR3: CASSLGLGGPYNEQFF; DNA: TGTGCCAGCAGCTTAGGTCTAGGGGGACCCTACAATGAGCAGTTCTTC
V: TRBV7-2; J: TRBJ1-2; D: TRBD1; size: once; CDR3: CASSLNRGDYGYTF; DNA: TGTGCCAGCAGCTTAAACAGGGGGGATTATGGCTACACCTTC
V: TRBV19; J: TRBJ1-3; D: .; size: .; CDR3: CASSIDSRNTIYF; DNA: TGTGCCAGTAGTATTGACAGCAGAAACACCATATATTTT
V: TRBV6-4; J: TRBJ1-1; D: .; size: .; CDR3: CASSDSILGRAEAFF; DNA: TGTGCCAGCAGTGACTCGATATTAGGGAGGGCTGAAGCTTTCTTT
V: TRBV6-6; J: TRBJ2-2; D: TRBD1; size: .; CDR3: CASSYRGQTGELFF; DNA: TGTGCCAGCAGTTACCGGGGACAGACCGGGGAGCTGTTTTTT
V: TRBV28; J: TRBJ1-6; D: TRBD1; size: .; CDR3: CATGTGDASPLHF; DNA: TGTGCCACCGGGACAGGGGATGCTTCACCCCTCCACTTT
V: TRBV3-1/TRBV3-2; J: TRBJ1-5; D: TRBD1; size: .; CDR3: CASSQGRQGVQPQHF; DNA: TGTGCCAGCAGCCAAGGGAGACAGGGCGTTCAGCCCCAGCATTTT
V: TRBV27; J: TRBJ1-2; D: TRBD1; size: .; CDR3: CASSPQGQGINGYTF; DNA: TGTGCCAGCAGTCCGCAGGGACAGGGGATCAATGGCTACACCTTC
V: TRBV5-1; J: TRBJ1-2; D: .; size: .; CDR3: CASSLSGLEGYGYTF; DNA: TGCGCCAGCAGCTTATCAGGGCTGGAAGGGTATGGCTACACCTTC
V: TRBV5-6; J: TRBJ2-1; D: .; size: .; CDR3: CASSSTWHNRDYNEQFF; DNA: TGTGCCAGCAGCTCCACTTGGCATAACCGGGACTACAATGAGCAGTTCTTC
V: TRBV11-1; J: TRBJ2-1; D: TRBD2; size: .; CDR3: CASSFSSGGYYNEQFF; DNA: TGTGCCAGCAGCTTTTCGAGCGGGGGTTACTACAATGAGCAGTTCTTC
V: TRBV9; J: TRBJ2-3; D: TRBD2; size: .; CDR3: CASKRSGGSRTDTQYF; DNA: TGTGCCAGCAAAAGGAGCGGGGGGTCTCGCACAGATACGCAGTATTTT
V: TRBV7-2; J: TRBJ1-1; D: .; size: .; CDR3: CASSQGRGGDTEAFF; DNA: TGTGCCAGCAGCCAAGGAAGGGGTGGGGACACTGAAGCTTTCTTT
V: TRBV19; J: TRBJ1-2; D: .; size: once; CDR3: CASNYPGGEDIYGYTF; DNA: TGTGCCAGCAATTACCCGGGAGGGGAAGATATCTATGGCTACACCTTC
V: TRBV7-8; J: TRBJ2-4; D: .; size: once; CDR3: CASSPLRDIQYF; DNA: TGTGCCAGCAGCCCACTCAGGGACATTCAGTACTTC
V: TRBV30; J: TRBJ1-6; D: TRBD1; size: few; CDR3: CAWSRQGASPLHF; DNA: TGTGCCTGGAGTCGCCAGGGGGCTTCACCCCTCCACTTT
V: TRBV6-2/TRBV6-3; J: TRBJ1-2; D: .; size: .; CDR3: CASSWPTYREMNYGYTF; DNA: TGTGCCAGCAGTTGGCCGACCTACAGGGAAATGAACTATGGCTACACCTTC
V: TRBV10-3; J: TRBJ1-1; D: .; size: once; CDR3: CAISVDLSGTEAFF; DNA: TGTGCCATCAGTGTCGACCTTTCGGGGACTGAAGCTTTCTTT
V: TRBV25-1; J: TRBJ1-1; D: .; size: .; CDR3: CASSEYFAGQLNTEAFF; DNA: TGTGCCAGCAGTGAATATTTTGCCGGACAGCTGAACACTGAAGCTTTCTTT
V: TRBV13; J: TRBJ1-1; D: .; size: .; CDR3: CASSLGRGGNTEAFF; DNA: TGTGCCAGCAGCTTAGGCCGGGGGGGAAACACTGAAGCTTTCTTT
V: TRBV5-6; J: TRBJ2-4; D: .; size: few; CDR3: CASSFSGESDF; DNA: TGTGCCAGCAGCTTTTCAGGGGAAAGTGACTTC
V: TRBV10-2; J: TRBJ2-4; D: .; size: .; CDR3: CASTPQGTENIQYF; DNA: TGCGCCAGCACCCCCCAGGGTACCGAAAACATTCAGTACTTC
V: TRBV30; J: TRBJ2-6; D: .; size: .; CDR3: CAWRTAGANVLTF; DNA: TGTGCCTGGAGAACAGCTGGGGCCAACGTCCTGACTTTC
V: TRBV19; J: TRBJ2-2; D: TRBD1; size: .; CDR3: CASSRVPGQASGELFF; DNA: TGTGCCAGTAGTCGAGTACCGGGACAGGCGTCCGGGGAGCTGTTTTTT
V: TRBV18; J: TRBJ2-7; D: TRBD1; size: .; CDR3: CASSLGTAYEQYF; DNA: TGTGCCAGCTCACTCGGGACAGCCTACGAGCAGTACTTC
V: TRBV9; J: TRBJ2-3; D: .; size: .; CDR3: CASSASLDTQYF; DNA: TGTGCCAGCAGCGCCTCCCTCGATACGCAGTATTTT
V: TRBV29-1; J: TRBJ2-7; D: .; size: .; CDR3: CSVAASGASYEQYF; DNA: TGCAGCGTAGCCGCTTCAGGGGCCTCCTACGAGCAGTACTTC
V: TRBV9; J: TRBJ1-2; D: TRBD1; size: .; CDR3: CASSARDRGTDGYTF; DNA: TGTGCCAGCAGCGCAAGGGACAGGGGAACCGATGGCTACACCTTC
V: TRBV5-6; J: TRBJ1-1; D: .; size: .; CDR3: CASSQGPTEAFF; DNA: TGTGCCAGCAGCCAGGGGCCCACTGAAGCTTTCTTT
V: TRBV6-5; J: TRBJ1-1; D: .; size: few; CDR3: CASSYNSHTEAFF; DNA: TGTGCCAGCAGTTACAATAGTCACACTGAAGCTTTCTTT
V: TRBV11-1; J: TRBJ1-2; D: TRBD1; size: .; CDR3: CASSSLPGTGYGYTF; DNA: TGTGCCAGCAGCTCCCTACCCGGGACAGGCTATGGCTACACCTTC
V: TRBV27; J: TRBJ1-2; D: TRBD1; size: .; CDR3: CASRGQGGRPYGYTF; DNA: TGTGCCAGCAGGGGACAGGGGGGCAGACCATATGGCTACACCTTC
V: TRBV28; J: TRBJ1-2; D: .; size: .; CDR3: CASSLRTVFGYTF; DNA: TGTGCCAGCAGCCTAAGGACAGTCTTTGGCTACACCTTC